This TCR beta chain stems from a study of blood T cells in healthy people across ages. The CDR3 totals 13 residues. The V end was cut by 1 base, the J end by 12 bases, with 13 bases between. With a J-beta primer mix and a sample-barcoded 5' primer, a second PCR ran about 7 to 12 cycles. TCRdb analysed the 5' RACE reads with MiXCR anew, one entry per CDR3 protein. The table has around 1,800,000 distinct CDR3 sequences, 30% to 40% seen once; the top ten hold 23%. The V and J genes are TRBV12-3 or TRBV12-4 and TRBJ2-1; D ambiguous. The TCR originated in a human donor in good health. The sample taken for sequencing was blood. CDR3 loop: CASSLGVGVSQFF. The CDR3 DNA reads TGTGCCAGCAGTTTAGGAGTTGGGGTTTCGCAGTTCTTC.